The 9 T cell receptor beta chains listed next were all sequenced from one sample in a study of T cell responses to AZD1222 COVID-19 vaccine. Method: immunoSEQ multiplex PCR; TCRdb's copy keeps in-frame clones and lacks some. The top ten clones hold under 20% of a sample with roughly 120,000 clones, around 90% of them seen once. Sequenced here: peripheral blood, sampled on day 0 of MenACWY control vaccination. The receptors were sampled from an adult in good health.

The rearrangement links TRBV2 to TRBJ2-7; D unclear. Germline-derived CDR1 and CDR2 are SNHLY and FYNNEI. Deletions cut 4 bases from V and 3 bases from J, with 10 bases between. CDR3 length equals 13 residues. CDR3 loop: CASSVRLDYEQYF. The CDR3 bases are TGTGCCAGCAGTGTAAGGTTAGACTACGAGCAGTACTTC.

The chain recombines TRBV5-1 with TRBJ1-2; 9 nucleotides agree with TRBD1. The CDR3 totals 13 residues. The V and J ends lost 4 bases and 7 bases, in that order; junction bases with no gene match: 5. From germline, CDR1 is SGHRS and CDR2 YFSETQ. For the CDR3, the DNA is TGCGCCAGCAGCACGGACAGGGGAGGTGGCTACACCTTC. This sequence encodes CASSTDRGGGYTF.

The chain joins TRBV23-1 to TRBJ2-5; D is undetermined. TRBV23-1 is known as an ORF, though its function is uncertain. V was clipped by 4 bases and J by 2 bases, with 14 bases between them. The CDR3 spans 15 residues. The CDR3 reads CASSPSAPKQETQYF. CDR3 nucleotides: TGCGCCAGCAGTCCTTCCGCCCCAAAGCAAGAGACCCAGTACTTC.

The rearrangement uses TRBV3-1 (or the pseudogene TRBV3-2) and TRBJ2-7, with 10 bases lining up with TRBD1. The CDR3 contains 16 residues. V lost 1 base to trimming and J lost 2 bases; unmatched junction nucleotides: 5. Germline CDR1 reads LGHDT; CDR2 reads YNNKEL (reference sequence). CDR3 sequence: CASSQGGQGVTYEQYF. The CDR3 DNA is TGTGCCAGCAGCCAAGGAGGACAGGGGGTAACCTACGAGCAGTACTTC.

The J gene is TRBJ2-1, the V gene TRBV18, with 8 positions matching TRBD2. Germline CDR1 reads KGHSH; CDR2 reads LQKENI. V lost 0 bases, J lost 6 bases, and 4 bases stayed unmatched. The CDR3 length is 15 residues. CDR3 sequence: CASSPPQREINEQFF. CDR3 DNA sequence: TGTGCCAGCTCACCACCCCAGCGGGAGATCAATGAGCAGTTCTTC.

This rearrangement joins TRBV6-6 to TRBJ1-2, with D tentatively TRBD1 (5 bases). The germline V gene has CDR1 MNHNY and CDR2 SVGAGI (reference sequence). Deletions cut 10 bases from V and 8 bases from J, with 11 bases between. This CDR3 is 10 amino acids long. This CDR3 is CATLGGGYTF. Here the CDR3 DNA reads TGTGCCACCCTTGGGGGGGGCTACACCTTC.

The chain recombines TRBV18 with TRBJ2-2; 8 bases fit TRBD2. After removal of 2 bases from V and 5 bases from J, the junction contained 1 base not matched to a gene. The CDR3 length is 14 residues. Germline V gives CDR1 KGHSH, CDR2 LQKENI. CDR3 sequence: CASSPSSGTGELFF. The CDR3 DNA reads as TGTGCCAGCTCACCATCTAGCGGGACCGGGGAGCTGTTTTTT.

This clone has only one observation. J is TRBJ2-3 and V is TRBV5-1, with D uncertain. Germline values: CDR1 SGHRS, CDR2 YFSETQ. This CDR3 spans 14 amino acids. Trimming stripped 0 bases from V and 2 bases from J, with 7 bases between. CDR3 nucleotides: TGCGCCAGCAGCTTGGAAAGAAACACAGATACGCAGTATTTT. Translated, it gives CASSLERNTDTQYF. The full variable domain, completed using reference TRBV5-1 and TRBJ2-3, is KAGVTQTPRYLIKTRGQQVTLSCSPISGHRSVSWYQQTPGQGLQFLFEYFSETQRNKGNFPGRFSGRQFSNSRSEMNVSTLELGDSALYLCASSLERNTDTQYFGPGTRLTVL.

The V and J genes are TRBV2 and TRBJ1-2; 7 nucleotides line up with TRBD1. Germline V gene data show CDR1 as SNHLY and CDR2 as FYNNEI. CDR3 length: 12 amino acids. Trimming at V came to 4 bases and at J to 5 bases, leaving 1 base not matched to a gene. The DNA of the CDR3 is TGTGCCAGCAGTGGGGACAGTTATGGCTACACCTTC. It encodes CASSGDSYGYTF.